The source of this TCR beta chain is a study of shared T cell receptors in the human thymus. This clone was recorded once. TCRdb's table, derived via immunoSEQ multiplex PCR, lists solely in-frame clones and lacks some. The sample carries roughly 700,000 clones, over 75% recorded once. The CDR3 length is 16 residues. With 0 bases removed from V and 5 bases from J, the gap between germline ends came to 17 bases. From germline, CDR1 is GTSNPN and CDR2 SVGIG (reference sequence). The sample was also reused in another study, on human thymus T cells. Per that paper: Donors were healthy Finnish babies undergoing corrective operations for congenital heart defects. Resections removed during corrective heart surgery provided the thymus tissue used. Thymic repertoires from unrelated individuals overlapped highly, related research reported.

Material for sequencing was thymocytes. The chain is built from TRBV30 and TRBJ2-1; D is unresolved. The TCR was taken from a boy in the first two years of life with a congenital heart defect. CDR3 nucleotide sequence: TGTGCCTGGAGTGTACCTTCCAGCGACTTAAACAATGAGCAGTTCTTC. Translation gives CAWSVPSSDLNNEQFF.